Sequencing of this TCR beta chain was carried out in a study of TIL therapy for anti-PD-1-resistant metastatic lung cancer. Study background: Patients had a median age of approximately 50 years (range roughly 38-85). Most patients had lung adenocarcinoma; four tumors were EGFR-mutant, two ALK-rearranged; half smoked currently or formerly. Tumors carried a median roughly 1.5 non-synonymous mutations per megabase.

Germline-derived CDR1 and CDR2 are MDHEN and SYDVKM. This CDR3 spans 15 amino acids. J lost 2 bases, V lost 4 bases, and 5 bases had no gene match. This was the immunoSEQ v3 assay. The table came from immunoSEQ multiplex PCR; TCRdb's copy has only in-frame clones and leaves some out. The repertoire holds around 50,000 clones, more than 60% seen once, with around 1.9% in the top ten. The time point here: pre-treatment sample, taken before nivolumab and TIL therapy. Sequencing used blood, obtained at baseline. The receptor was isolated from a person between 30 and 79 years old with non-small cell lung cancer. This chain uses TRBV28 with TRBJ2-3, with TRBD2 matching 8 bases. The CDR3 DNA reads TGTGCCAGCAGTTCGGGGGGGTACTCCACAGATACGCAGTATTTT. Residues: CASSSGGYSTDTQYF.